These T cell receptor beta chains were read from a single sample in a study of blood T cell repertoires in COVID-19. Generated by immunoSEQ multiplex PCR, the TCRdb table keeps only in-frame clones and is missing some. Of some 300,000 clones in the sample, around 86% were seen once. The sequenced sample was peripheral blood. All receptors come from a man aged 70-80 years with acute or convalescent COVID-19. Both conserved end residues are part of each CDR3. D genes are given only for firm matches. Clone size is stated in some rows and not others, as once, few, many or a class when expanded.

cdr3_nt: TGTGCCAGCAGCTCCCCCCGGGAAGGGTTGGGTGGCTACACCTTC; cdr3_aa: CASSSPREGLGGYTF; cdr3_length: 15; j_call: TRBJ1-2; d_call: .; clone_size: .; v_call: TRBV5-5
cdr3_nt: TGTGCCAGCAGCTTAGCTCAATTAACACGAAGCTCTGGAAACACCATATATTTT; cdr3_aa: CASSLAQLTRSSGNTIYF; cdr3_length: 18; j_call: TRBJ1-3; d_call: .; clone_size: .; v_call: TRBV7-2
cdr3_nt: TGTGCCAGCAGCTTCATTAGCTCCTACGAGCAGTACTTC; cdr3_aa: CASSFISSYEQYF; cdr3_length: 13; j_call: TRBJ2-7; d_call: .; clone_size: .; v_call: TRBV11-1
cdr3_nt: TGTGCCAGCAGCACCCAACTAGCGGGAGTGGCAGAGACCCAGTACTTC; cdr3_aa: CASSTQLAGVAETQYF; cdr3_length: 16; j_call: TRBJ2-5; d_call: TRBD2; clone_size: .; v_call: TRBV5-4
cdr3_nt: TGTGCCAGCAGACTTGAGGGGGAGTCCTACGAGCAGTACTTC; cdr3_aa: CASRLEGESYEQYF; cdr3_length: 14; j_call: TRBJ2-7; d_call: .; clone_size: .; v_call: TRBV6-6
cdr3_nt: TGTGCCAGCAGCGGAGGACAGGAGAACACCGGGGAGCTGTTTTTT; cdr3_aa: CASSGGQENTGELFF; cdr3_length: 15; j_call: TRBJ2-2; d_call: TRBD1; clone_size: once; v_call: TRBV6-2/TRBV6-3
cdr3_nt: TGTGCCAGCAGCCCCCAGGCTTCGAACACTGAAGCTTTCTTT; cdr3_aa: CASSPQASNTEAFF; cdr3_length: 14; j_call: TRBJ1-1; d_call: .; clone_size: .; v_call: TRBV9
cdr3_nt: TGTGCCAGCAGCCAAGAGGACAGGGTCAGATACGAGCAGTACTTC; cdr3_aa: CASSQEDRVRYEQYF; cdr3_length: 15; j_call: TRBJ2-7; d_call: TRBD1; clone_size: .; v_call: TRBV4-2
cdr3_nt: TGTGCCAGCAGCGTAGCGTCTCGGGAGCCAGATACGCAGTATTTT; cdr3_aa: CASSVASREPDTQYF; cdr3_length: 15; j_call: TRBJ2-3; d_call: .; clone_size: .; v_call: TRBV9
cdr3_nt: TGTGCCAGCAGCTACGGACTAGCGGGAGGTTTAGGGACCCAGTACTTC; cdr3_aa: CASSYGLAGGLGTQYF; cdr3_length: 16; j_call: TRBJ2-5; d_call: TRBD2; clone_size: once; v_call: TRBV7-2
cdr3_nt: TGTGCCAGCTCACCCTGGGACAGCTCCTACGAGCAGTACTTC; cdr3_aa: CASSPWDSSYEQYF; cdr3_length: 14; j_call: TRBJ2-7; d_call: TRBD1; clone_size: .; v_call: TRBV18
cdr3_nt: TGTGCCAGCAGCTCCTTCGGCACTGAAGCTTTCTTT; cdr3_aa: CASSSFGTEAFF; cdr3_length: 12; j_call: TRBJ1-1; d_call: .; clone_size: .; v_call: TRBV12-3/TRBV12-4
cdr3_nt: TGTGCCACCAGTGATAACCGGGACAGGGACAATCAGCCCCAGCATTTT; cdr3_aa: CATSDNRDRDNQPQHF; cdr3_length: 16; j_call: TRBJ1-5; d_call: TRBD1; clone_size: .; v_call: TRBV24-1
cdr3_nt: TGTGCCAGCAGTGAAGCGGGAAAGAGACAGGGGGTTTCTAATGAAAAACTGTTTTTT; cdr3_aa: CASSEAGKRQGVSNEKLFF; cdr3_length: 19; j_call: TRBJ1-4; d_call: TRBD1; clone_size: .; v_call: TRBV2
cdr3_nt: TGTGCCAGCACCCCCAGCGGTAACTATGGCTACACCTTC; cdr3_aa: CASTPSGNYGYTF; cdr3_length: 13; j_call: TRBJ1-2; d_call: .; clone_size: .; v_call: TRBV6-5
cdr3_nt: TGTGCCAGCAGCTCCGGGACAGCTATTTCTGGCTACACCTTC; cdr3_aa: CASSSGTAISGYTF; cdr3_length: 14; j_call: TRBJ1-2; d_call: TRBD1; clone_size: .; v_call: TRBV28
cdr3_nt: TGTGCCCGGGAGGAACCCGGGGTTTCCAAAAACATTCAGTACTTC; cdr3_aa: CAREEPGVSKNIQYF; cdr3_length: 15; j_call: TRBJ2-4; d_call: TRBD2; clone_size: .; v_call: TRBV30
cdr3_nt: TGTGCCAGCAGCGGCACCGGACTGTTAGTGGAGACCCAGTACTTC; cdr3_aa: CASSGTGLLVETQYF; cdr3_length: 15; j_call: TRBJ2-5; d_call: .; clone_size: .; v_call: TRBV9
cdr3_nt: TGTGCCAGCAGCCAGGAGGGGATTAGGTCCTACGAGCAGTACTTC; cdr3_aa: CASSQEGIRSYEQYF; cdr3_length: 15; j_call: TRBJ2-7; d_call: .; clone_size: .; v_call: TRBV14
cdr3_nt: TGTGCCAGCAGCCAAGGGACTAGCGGGCCCTACGAGCAGTACTTC; cdr3_aa: CASSQGTSGPYEQYF; cdr3_length: 15; j_call: TRBJ2-7; d_call: TRBD2; clone_size: once; v_call: TRBV4-2
cdr3_nt: TGTGCCAGCAGCCCCGACGGACAGGGGTTTGGAAACACCATATATTTT; cdr3_aa: CASSPDGQGFGNTIYF; cdr3_length: 16; j_call: TRBJ1-3; d_call: TRBD1; clone_size: few; v_call: TRBV16
cdr3_nt: TGCGCCAGCAGCCCGGACCCAACAGGGGGCAATTTTGAAAAACTGTTTTTT; cdr3_aa: CASSPDPTGGNFEKLFF; cdr3_length: 17; j_call: TRBJ1-4; d_call: TRBD1; clone_size: .; v_call: TRBV5-1
cdr3_nt: TGTGCCAGCAGCGCCGGGACTGAGAATGAAAAACTGTTTTTT; cdr3_aa: CASSAGTENEKLFF; cdr3_length: 14; j_call: TRBJ1-4; d_call: .; clone_size: .; v_call: TRBV9
cdr3_nt: TGTGCCACCAGTGATTCCGGGACAGGGGGAGAGACCCAGTACTTC; cdr3_aa: CATSDSGTGGETQYF; cdr3_length: 15; j_call: TRBJ2-5; d_call: TRBD1; clone_size: .; v_call: TRBV24-1
cdr3_nt: TGTGCCAGCAGCGGACAGGGGGTTATCCACGAGCAGTACTTC; cdr3_aa: CASSGQGVIHEQYF; cdr3_length: 14; j_call: TRBJ2-7; d_call: TRBD1; clone_size: once; v_call: TRBV2
cdr3_nt: TGTGCCAGCAGCCAAGACCCGGCGAGGGACAGGCTCAACAATGAGCAGTTCTTC; cdr3_aa: CASSQDPARDRLNNEQFF; cdr3_length: 18; j_call: TRBJ2-1; d_call: TRBD1; clone_size: .; v_call: TRBV3-1/TRBV3-2
cdr3_nt: TGTGCCAGCAGCTTAGCAGGGGGCTCGAACAATGAGCAGTTCTTC; cdr3_aa: CASSLAGGSNNEQFF; cdr3_length: 15; j_call: TRBJ2-1; d_call: TRBD1; clone_size: .; v_call: TRBV11-2